This T cell receptor beta chain was observed in a study of OX40 agonist ivuxolimab in advanced cancers. In the study overall: Ivuxolimab was an agonistic, fully human IgG2 monoclonal antibody directed against OX40 (CD134), a costimulatory receptor. Intravenous ivuxolimab was administered to patients every 2 weeks at six dose levels: 0.01, 0.1, 0.3, 1.5, 3 and 10 mg/kg. Among the 50 to 55 dose-escalation patients, some 20 had hepatocellular carcinoma, roughly 15 melanoma, 9 renal cell carcinoma and 9 head and neck cancer. The dose-escalation cohort was about 86% male with a mean age of approximately 60 years, ranging from roughly 23 to 79. Patients were allowed to have had prior anti-PD-1, anti-PD-L1 or anti-CTLA-4 therapy, and about 40% of the dose-escalation patients had been treated with checkpoint inhibitors. Partial responses were achieved by three dose-escalation patients, of whom one had hepatocellular carcinoma and two had cutaneous melanoma. The point of sequencing TCRbeta in the periphery was to test whether ivuxolimab changed TCR sequence diversity and drove clonal T-cell expansion. The monotherapy dose-escalation portion (N ≈ 52 patients) of the phase I ivuxolimab trial is reported in the paper. What the work shows at the level of the full study, not this receptor alone: On average, CD8+ T cells showed more expanded clones than CD4+ T cells after ivuxolimab. At doses of 0.1 to 3.0 mg/kg, clonal expansion of both CD4+ and CD8+ T cells in blood was seen between baseline and week 6. Low levels of normalized T-cell clonal expansion were also seen in some nonresponding patients. In partial responders in the 0.1-3.0 mg/kg groups, normalized peripheral clonal expansion was found to be among the lowest, especially among CD8+ T cells. Which antigens the clonally expanded peripheral T cells were specific for was not determined.

Patients with a history of autoimmune disease or receiving systemic immunosuppression were excluded from the trial. Peripheral blood for TCR sequencing was collected from all dose cohorts at baseline, on cycle 4 day 1, and on cycle 7 day 1. The samples were drawn from a first-in-human, open-label, multicenter phase I dose-escalation trial of ivuxolimab. Adults with locally advanced or metastatic melanoma, renal cell carcinoma, hepatocellular carcinoma or head and neck squamous cell carcinoma were enrolled in the trial. Before TCR sequencing, CD4+ T cells and CD8+ T cells from peripheral blood were sorted into separate populations. The germline V gene supplies CDR1 SGDLS and CDR2 YYNGEE. The CDR3 numbers 14 residues from cysteine through phenylalanine. Only the CDR3 DNA is retained, 42 bases long and in frame from the first base. V sheds 7 bases and J sheds 2 bases, leaving 16 bases between their ends.

Genomic DNA was extracted from sorted cells for sequencing of the TCRbeta CDR3 region. The immunoSEQ Assay was used for sequencing of TCRbeta CDR3 regions. This is the immuneACCESS table as TCRdb keeps it, with only in-frame sequences that have V and J called. A part of the clones is gone; compared with another copy, unresolved V genes explain less than half, and the rest is unexplained. The sample table shows 20,000 to 25,000 clones, and about 88% are seen once. Of the sample, 34% falls within the top ten clones. With regard to this clone: No antigen is known for it. It has no much larger one-base neighbor in the sample; base qualities were not kept.

Sample: CD4+ or CD8+ T cells sorted from blood, taken in a trial of the OX40 agonist ivuxolimab. Rearrangement joined TRBV9 to TRBJ2-7, with no reliable assignment of the D segment. This clonotype was sampled from an adult with an advanced solid tumor such as melanoma, head and neck, liver or kidney cancer. The nucleotides read TGTGCCAGCTCAAACCCGGACGGAACCTACGAGCAGTACTTC. This translates into CASSNPDGTYEQYF.